This T cell receptor (beta chain) stems from a study of T cell repertoires in cytomegalovirus infection. The study, taken as a whole, reports: Carriers of CMV plus the relevant HLA were identified by cumulative public TCR beta family frequency.

Only a few counts were recorded for this clonotype. Its antigen is as yet unknown. Germline V gene sequence: CDR1 SGHNT, CDR2 YYREEE (reference sequence). Trimming pared 1 base from V and 0 bases from J, leaving 8 bases between. The CDR3 has 15 residues. Via MiXCR, TCRdb re-called the reads, giving one row per CDR3 protein. The sample carries 140,000 to 150,000 distinct CDR3 sequences, roughly a third recorded once. This receptor was obtained from a human donor in good health (CMV status not recorded). Some clones in this sample may be carry-over from other donors' samples. J is TRBJ2-1 and V is TRBV5-4, with D unresolved. The starting material was CD8+ T cells from cultured PBMCs, obtained from culture after CMV antigen stimulation. In DNA form, the CDR3 reads TGTGCCAGCAGCTTGAGCTGGGGCTCCTACAATGAGCAGTTCTTC. As protein: CASSLSWGSYNEQFF. Combining the CDR3 with reference TRBV5-4 and TRBJ2-1 gives the whole variable domain ETGVTQSPTHLIKTRGQQVTLRCSSQSGHNTVSWYQQALGQGPQFIFQYYREEENGRGNFPPRFSGLQFPNYSSELNVNALELDDSALYLCASSLSWGSYNEQFFGPGTRLTVL.